The T cell receptor (beta chain) described here comes from a study of blood T cell repertoires in COVID-19. Study-level background: The study drew acute and convalescent COVID-19 samples from the United States, Italy and Spain. The analysed material was cDNA or gDNA that came from T cells, B-cell-depleted T cells, or PBMCs.

As originally analysed: Amplification of reference gene primers provided the estimated nucleated cell counts. Sequencing used immunoSEQ multiplex PCR; TCRdb keeps in-frame clones, though not all of them. That table is the source of V, J and clone size, and D and trimming were worked out from the DNA. Among 200,000 to 250,000 clones listed, 80% were seen once. Looked up from germline, CDR1 is KGHDR and CDR2 is SFDVKD. The V and J ends lost 7 bases and 6 bases, in that order; junction bases with no gene match: 4. The CDR3 extends over 15 amino acids. The genes are TRBV24-1 and TRBJ2-2, with 13 bases aligning to TRBD2. The sample comprised peripheral blood. This TCR came from a human donor in a cohort sampled during active COVID-19. The CDR3 DNA reads TGTGCCACCAGACCGGGACTAGCGGGACCCGGGGAGCTGTTTTTT. Translated: CATRPGLAGPGELFF.